These 17 T cell receptor beta chains were all obtained from the same sample, sequenced in a study of identifying expanded T cells in peripheral blood. TCRdb keeps only in-frame clones here, not all; method: immunoSEQ multiplex PCR. Altogether 70,000 to 100,000 clones are present, around 87% being singletons, with the ten largest covering roughly 5.5%. Sequencing was performed on blood. Every receptor here comes from a person aged 18-69 years in good health.

V and J are TRBV11-2 and TRBJ2-5; D gene uncertain. The V gene's germline CDR1 is SGHAT and CDR2 FQNNGV. The V and J ends lost 5 bases and 6 bases respectively, with 13 bases between them. The CDR3 extends over 13 amino acids. CDR3 nucleotides: TGTGCCAGCAGCGCCGGTCGCCGTCAGACCCAGTACTTC. It specifies CASSAGRRQTQYF.

For this clone: No conserved phenylalanine or tryptophan is present at the end of the CDR3, so a read error is the likely explanation. It is unclear where the CDR3 begins or ends on the DNA, so no DNA is shown, and the CDR3 is as TCRdb lists it. This chain connects TRBV5-4 to TRBJ2-7; TRBD2, the table's D call, lacks a check against the DNA. The CDR3 has 15 residues if both end residues are counted. Germline assignment: CDR1 SGHNT and CDR2 YYREEE (reference sequence). The CDR3 loop is CASSLAGGLPVSSTL.

The CDR3: CASSLGTTSYEQYF. The CDR3, as DNA: TGTGCCAGCAGCTTAGGGACTACCTCCTACGAGCAGTACTTC. This sequence joins TRBV7-9 and TRBJ2-7, with D possibly TRBD2 on 6 matching bases. Germline assignment: CDR1 SEHNR and CDR2 FQNEAQ (reference sequence). The V and J ends lost 1 base and 0 bases respectively, with 7 bases between them. The CDR3 consists of 14 residues.

V is TRBV2 and J is TRBJ2-6; D not certain. Germline V gene sequence: CDR1 SNHLY, CDR2 FYNNEI. The CDR3 is 13 amino acids. The V gene lost 7 bases and the J gene lost 2 bases, with 6 bases spanning the gap. CDR3 residues: CASTSPGANVLTF. The CDR3 DNA follows: TGTGCCAGCACGTCGCCTGGGGCCAACGTCCTGACTTTC.

This rearrangement joins TRBV18 to TRBJ1-2; 8 nucleotides align to TRBD1. This CDR3 is 16 amino acids long. J lost 5 bases, V lost 11 bases, and 19 bases had no gene match. Germline V CDR1 and CDR2: KGHSH, LQKENI. CDR3 bases: TGTGCCGCAACCGGGACAGGAGGGTCACGGATATATGGCTACACCTTC. This translates into CAATGTGGSRIYGYTF.

This chain uses TRBV27 with TRBJ2-1; 7 bases are shared with TRBD1. V shed 4 bases and J 5 bases; nucleotides not matched to a gene: 5. Germline V CDR1 and CDR2: MNHEY, SMNVEV (reference sequence). The CDR3 is 14 residues long. CDR3 nucleotide sequence: TGTGCCAGCAGTTGGGACAGACAGAACAATGAGCAGTTCTTC. It yields the protein CASSWDRQNNEQFF.

This clone has a single count. The chain employs TRBV2 and TRBJ2-2; D not resolved. CDR1 is SNHLY, CDR2 FYNNEI, per germline. This CDR3 comprises 11 residues. V dropped 4 bases and J dropped 7 bases, with 4 bases sitting between them. The CDR3 is CASSVNGELFF. In DNA, the CDR3 is TGTGCCAGCAGTGTAAACGGGGAGCTGTTTTTT. The full variable domain, in which reference TRBV2 and TRBJ2-2 provide the parts outside the CDR3, is EPEVTQTPSHQVTQMGQEVILRCVPISNHLYFYWYRQILGQKVEFLVSFYNNEISEKSEIFDDQFSVERPDGSNFTLKIRSTKLEDSAMYFCASSVNGELFFGEGSRLTVL.

Only one count was recorded for this clone. V usage is TRBV7-9 and J usage is TRBJ1-4; D is ambiguous. V lost 1 base and J lost 7, with 7 bases in between. The germline gives CDR1 SEHNR, CDR2 FQNEAQ (reference sequence). The CDR3 has 13 residues. CDR3 coding DNA: TGTGCCAGCAGCTTAGGGAGAGGTGAAAAACTGTTTTTT. This codes for CASSLGRGEKLFF.

The rearrangement links TRBV6-1 to TRBJ1-2; 9 nucleotides line up with TRBD1. The CDR3 has 15 residues. The V gene's germline CDR1 is MNHNS and CDR2 SASEGT. With V trimmed by 2 bases and J by 4 bases, 5 bases remained unmatched. Here the CDR3 DNA reads TGTGCCAGCAGTGAACTCCAGACAGGGGGCTATGGCTACACCTTC. It yields the protein CASSELQTGGYGYTF.

V usage is TRBV9 and J usage is TRBJ1-1, with TRBD1 identical over 7 bases. With 9 bases clipped from V and 1 base from J, the junction kept 15 bases outside the gene matches. Germline V gene data show CDR1 as SGDLS and CDR2 as YYNGEE. The CDR3 totals 16 residues. In DNA form, the CDR3 reads TGTGCCACCAGAGGGTTTAGGGGGCCCCAGAACACTGAAGCTTTCTTT. Encoded protein: CATRGFRGPQNTEAFF.

The genes are TRBV21-1 and TRBJ1-1. TRBV21-1 is a known pseudogene. This CDR3 spans 14 amino acids. This chain's CDR3 is CASTKGRPYTEAFF. In DNA, the CDR3 is TGTGCCAGCACCAAGGGTCGTCCCTACACTGAAGCTTTCTTT.

The CDR3 DNA sequence: TGTGCCAGCAGTGAGTCCGGTCCTAGTCGTATCTTGGGCGAGCAGTACTTC. It specifies CASSESGPSRILGEQYF. The chain recombines TRBV2 with TRBJ2-7; D unclear. The ends were cut back, 3 bases at V and 6 bases at J, with 24 bases in the middle. The CDR3 extends over 17 amino acids. Germline V CDR1 and CDR2: SNHLY, FYNNEI.

The rearrangement links TRBV18 to TRBJ2-7; D may be TRBD1 (6 bases). Trimming shortened V by 5 bases and J by 3 bases, and 14 bases separated the two germline ends. The CDR3 length is 14 residues. In germline, CDR1 is KGHSH, CDR2 LQKENI. The CDR3: CASSGTGLSYEQYF. DNA of the CDR3: TGTGCCAGCTCAGGTACAGGGCTTAGCTACGAGCAGTACTTC.

This rearrangement joins TRBV27 to TRBJ2-7; D could derive from TRBD1 or TRBD2 (6 bases each). V was shortened by 6 bases and J by 4 bases, with 16 bases between the two germline ends. Germline V gene data show CDR1 as MNHEY and CDR2 as SMNVEV (reference sequence). This CDR3 region has 14 residues. CDR3 sequence: CASSPSGGGYEQYF. The DNA for the CDR3 is TGTGCCAGCAGCCCCTCCGGGGGCGGGTACGAGCAGTACTTC.

This sequence joins TRBV15 and TRBJ1-2; TRBD1 is a possible D gene (5 bases). This CDR3 is built from 12 residues. Trimming shortened V by 1 base and J by 8 bases, and 8 bases separated the two germline ends. The V gene's germline CDR1 is LNHNV and CDR2 YYDKDF (reference sequence). The DNA for the CDR3 is TGTGCCACCAGCAGAGGGGGGATCGGCTACACCTTC. Its translation is CATSRGGIGYTF. Full variable domain (outside the CDR3, taken from reference TRBV15 and TRBJ1-2): DAMVIQNPRYQVTQFGKPVTLSCSQTLNHNVMYWYQQKSSQAPKLLFHYYDKDFNNEADTPDNFQSRRPNTSFCFLDIRSPGLGDTAMYLCATSRGGIGYTFGSGTRLTVV.

J is TRBJ1-2 and V is TRBV4-1, with 7 bases that match TRBD1. Germline lookup yields CDR1 MGHRA and CDR2 YSYEKL. V gave up 4 bases and J gave up 1 base; unmatched junction bases: 6. The CDR3 is 15 residues long. CDR3 region: CASSLGQRLNYGYTF. For the CDR3, the DNA is TGCGCCAGCAGCCTGGGACAGCGCCTTAACTATGGCTACACCTTC.

This clone has a handful of counts. The chain recombines TRBV18 with TRBJ1-5; D is perhaps TRBD1 (6 bases). The CDR3 covers 16 residues. Germline CDR1 KGHSH, CDR2 LQKENI. V lost 5 bases, J lost 4 bases, and 18 bases lay in between. The CDR3: CASSAAGRTVNQPQHF. CDR3 DNA: TGTGCCAGCTCAGCGGCCGGCCGGACAGTTAATCAGCCCCAGCATTTT.